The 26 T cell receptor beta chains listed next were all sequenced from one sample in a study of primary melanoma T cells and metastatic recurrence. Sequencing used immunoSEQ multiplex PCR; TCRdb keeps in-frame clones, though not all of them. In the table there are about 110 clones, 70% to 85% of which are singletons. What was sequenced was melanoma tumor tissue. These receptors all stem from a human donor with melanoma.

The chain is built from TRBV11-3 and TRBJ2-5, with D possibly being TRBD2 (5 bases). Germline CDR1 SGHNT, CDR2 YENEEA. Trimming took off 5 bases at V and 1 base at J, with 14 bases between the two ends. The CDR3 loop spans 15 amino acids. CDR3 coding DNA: TGTGCCAGCAGCGATAACCGGGGATCCCAAGAGACCCAGTACTTC. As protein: CASSDNRGSQETQYF.

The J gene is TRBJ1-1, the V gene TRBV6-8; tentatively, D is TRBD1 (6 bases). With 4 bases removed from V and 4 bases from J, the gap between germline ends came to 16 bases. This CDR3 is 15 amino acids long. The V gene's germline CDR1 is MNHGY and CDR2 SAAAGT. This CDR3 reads CASSSQGRPSTEAFF. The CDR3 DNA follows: TGTGCCAGCAGTTCACAGGGACGTCCATCCACTGAAGCTTTCTTT.

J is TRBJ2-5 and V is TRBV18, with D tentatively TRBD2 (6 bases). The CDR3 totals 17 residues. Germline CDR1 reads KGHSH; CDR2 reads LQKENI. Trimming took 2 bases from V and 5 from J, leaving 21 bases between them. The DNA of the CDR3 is TGTGCCAGCTCACCAAAAAATCTGGGACGGACTACGGAGACCCAGTACTTC. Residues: CASSPKNLGRTTETQYF.

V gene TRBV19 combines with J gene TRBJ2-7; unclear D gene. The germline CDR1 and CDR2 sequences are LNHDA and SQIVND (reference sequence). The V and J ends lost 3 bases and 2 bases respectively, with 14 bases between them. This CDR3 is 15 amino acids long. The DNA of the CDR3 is TGTGCCAGTAGTATTGCGCGCCAGGATACCTACGAGCAGTACTTC. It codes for CASSIARQDTYEQYF.

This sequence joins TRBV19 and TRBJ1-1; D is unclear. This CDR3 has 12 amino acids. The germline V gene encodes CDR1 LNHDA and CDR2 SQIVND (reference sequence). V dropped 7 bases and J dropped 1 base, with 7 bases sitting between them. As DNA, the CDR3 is TGTGCCAGTATGGGATGGAACACTGAAGCTTTCTTT. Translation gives CASMGWNTEAFF. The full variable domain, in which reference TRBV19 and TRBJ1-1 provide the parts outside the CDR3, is DGGITQSPKYLFRKEGQNVTLSCEQNLNHDAMYWYRQDPGQGLRLIYYSQIVNDFQKGDIAEGYSVSREKKESFPLTVTSAQKNPTAFYLCASMGWNTEAFFGQGTRLTVV.

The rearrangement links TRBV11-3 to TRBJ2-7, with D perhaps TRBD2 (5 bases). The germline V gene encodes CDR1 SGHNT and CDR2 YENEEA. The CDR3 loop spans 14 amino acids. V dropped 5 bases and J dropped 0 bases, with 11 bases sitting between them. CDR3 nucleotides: TGTGCCAGCAGCCCCGGGATCCTCTCCTACGAGCAGTACTTC. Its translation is CASSPGILSYEQYF.

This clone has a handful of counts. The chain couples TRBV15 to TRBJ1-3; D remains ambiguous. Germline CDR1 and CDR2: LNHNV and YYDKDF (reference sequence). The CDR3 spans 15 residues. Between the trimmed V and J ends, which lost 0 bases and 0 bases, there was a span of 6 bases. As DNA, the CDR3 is TGTGCCACCAGCAGAGAACGGGTCTCTGGAAACACCATATATTTT. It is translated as CATSRERVSGNTIYF.

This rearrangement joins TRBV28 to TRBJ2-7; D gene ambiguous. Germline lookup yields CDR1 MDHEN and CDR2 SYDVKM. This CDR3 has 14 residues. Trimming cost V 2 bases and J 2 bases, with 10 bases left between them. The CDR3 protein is CASSLRVSPYEQYF. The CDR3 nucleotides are TGTGCCAGCAGTTTAAGAGTTAGTCCCTACGAGCAGTACTTC.

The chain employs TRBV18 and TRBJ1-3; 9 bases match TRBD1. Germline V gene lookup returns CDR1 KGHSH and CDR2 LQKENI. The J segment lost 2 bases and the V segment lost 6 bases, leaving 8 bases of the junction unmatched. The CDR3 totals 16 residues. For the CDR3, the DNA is TGTGCCAGCTCGACACAGGGGGCGGGTGCTGGAAACACCATATATTTT. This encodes CASSTQGAGAGNTIYF.

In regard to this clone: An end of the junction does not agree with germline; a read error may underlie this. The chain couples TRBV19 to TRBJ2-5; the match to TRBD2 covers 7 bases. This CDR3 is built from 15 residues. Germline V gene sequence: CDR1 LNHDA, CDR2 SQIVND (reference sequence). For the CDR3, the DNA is TGTGCCAGTAGTATAGGACTAGCCCTAAGTGTGACCCAATACTTC. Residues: CASSIGLALSVTQYF.

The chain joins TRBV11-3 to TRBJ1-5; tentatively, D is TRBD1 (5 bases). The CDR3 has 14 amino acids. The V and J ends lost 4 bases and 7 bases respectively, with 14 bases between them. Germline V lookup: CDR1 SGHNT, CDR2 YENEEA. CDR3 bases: TGTGCCAGCAGCTCCGGGGGAGCGGCGCAGCCCCAGCATTTT. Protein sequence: CASSSGGAAQPQHF.

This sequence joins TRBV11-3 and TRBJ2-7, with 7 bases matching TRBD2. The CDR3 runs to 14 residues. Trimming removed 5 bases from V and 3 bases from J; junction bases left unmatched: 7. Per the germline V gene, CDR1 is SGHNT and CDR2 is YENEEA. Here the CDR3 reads CASSLTGTNYEQYF. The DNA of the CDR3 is TGTGCCAGCAGCCTAACCGGGACTAACTACGAGCAGTACTTC. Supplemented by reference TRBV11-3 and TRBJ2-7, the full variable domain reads EAGVVQSPRYKIIEKKQPVAFWCNPISGHNTLYWYLQNLGQGPELLIRYENEEAVDDSQLPKDRFSAERLKGVDSTLKIQPAELGDSAVYLCASSLTGTNYEQYFGPGTRLTVT.

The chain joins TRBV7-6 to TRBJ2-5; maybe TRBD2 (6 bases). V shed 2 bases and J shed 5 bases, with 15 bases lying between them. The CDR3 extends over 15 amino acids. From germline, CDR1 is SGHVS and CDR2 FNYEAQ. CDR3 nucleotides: TGTGCCAGCAGCTTATTGTCGGGGGTTTGGGAGACCCAGTACTTC. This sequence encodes CASSLLSGVWETQYF.

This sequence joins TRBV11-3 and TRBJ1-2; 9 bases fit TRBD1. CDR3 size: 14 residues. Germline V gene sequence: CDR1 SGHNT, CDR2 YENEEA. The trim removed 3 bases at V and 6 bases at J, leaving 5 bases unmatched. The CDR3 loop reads CASSLTGQGHGYTF. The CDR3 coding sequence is TGTGCCAGCAGCTTGACTGGACAGGGGCATGGCTACACCTTC.

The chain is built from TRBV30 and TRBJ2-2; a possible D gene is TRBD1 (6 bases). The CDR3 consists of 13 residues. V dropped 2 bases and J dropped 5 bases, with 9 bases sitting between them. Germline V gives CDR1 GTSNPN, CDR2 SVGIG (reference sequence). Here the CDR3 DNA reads TGTGCCTGGAGTCCGGACAGAACCGGGGAGCTGTTTTTT. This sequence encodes CAWSPDRTGELFF.

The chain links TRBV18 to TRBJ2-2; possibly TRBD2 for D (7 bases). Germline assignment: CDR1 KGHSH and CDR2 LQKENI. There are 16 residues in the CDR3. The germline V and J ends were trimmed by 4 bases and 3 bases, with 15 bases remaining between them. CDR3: CASSLQAGADTGELFF. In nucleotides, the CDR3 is TGTGCCAGCTCACTTCAGGCGGGGGCCGACACCGGGGAGCTGTTTTTT.

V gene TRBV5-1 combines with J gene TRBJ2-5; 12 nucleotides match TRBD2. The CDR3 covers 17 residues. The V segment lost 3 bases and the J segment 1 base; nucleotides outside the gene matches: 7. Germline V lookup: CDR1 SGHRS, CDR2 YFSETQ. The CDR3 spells CASSSQLAGGGQETQYF. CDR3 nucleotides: TGCGCCAGCAGCTCCCAACTAGCGGGGGGTGGCCAAGAGACCCAGTACTTC.

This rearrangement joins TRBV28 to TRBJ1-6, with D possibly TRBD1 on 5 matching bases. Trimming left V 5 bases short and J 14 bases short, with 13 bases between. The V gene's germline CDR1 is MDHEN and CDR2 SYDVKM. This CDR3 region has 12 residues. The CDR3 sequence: CASSTLRQSLHF. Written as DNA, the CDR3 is TGTGCCAGCAGTACCCTCCGACAGTCCCTCCACTTT.

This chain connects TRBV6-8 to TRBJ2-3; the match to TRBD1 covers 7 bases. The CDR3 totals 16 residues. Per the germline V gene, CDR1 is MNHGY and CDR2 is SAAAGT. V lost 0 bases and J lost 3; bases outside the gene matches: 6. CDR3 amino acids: CASSYSASGGTDTQYF. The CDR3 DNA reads TGTGCCAGCAGTTACTCAGCTTCAGGGGGAACAGATACGCAGTATTTT.

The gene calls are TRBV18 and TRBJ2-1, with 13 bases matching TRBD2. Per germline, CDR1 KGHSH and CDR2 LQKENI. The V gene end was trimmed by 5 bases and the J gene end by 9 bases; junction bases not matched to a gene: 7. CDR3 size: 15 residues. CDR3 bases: TGTGCCAGCTCATCAGGGGGACTAGCGGGGCGTGAGCAGTTCTTC. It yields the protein CASSSGGLAGREQFF.

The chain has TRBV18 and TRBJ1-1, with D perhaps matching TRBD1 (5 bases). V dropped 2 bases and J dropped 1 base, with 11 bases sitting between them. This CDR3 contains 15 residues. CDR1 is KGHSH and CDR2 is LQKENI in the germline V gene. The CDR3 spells CASSPYSQGNTEAFF. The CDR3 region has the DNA TGTGCCAGCTCACCATATTCTCAGGGGAACACTGAAGCTTTCTTT.

CDR3 protein: CASSPRAGEDEQFF. In DNA, the CDR3 is TGTGCCAGCTCACCACGTGCCGGAGAGGATGAGCAGTTCTTC. V is TRBV18 and J is TRBJ2-1; D gene uncertain. Germline V lookup: CDR1 KGHSH, CDR2 LQKENI. With 1 base removed from V and 8 bases from J, the gap between germline ends came to 12 bases. The CDR3 is 14 residues long.

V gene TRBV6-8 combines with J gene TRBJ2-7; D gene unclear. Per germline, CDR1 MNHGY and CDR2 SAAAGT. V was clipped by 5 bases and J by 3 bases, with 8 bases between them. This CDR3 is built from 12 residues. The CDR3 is CASSDSHYEQYF. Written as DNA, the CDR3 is TGTGCCAGCAGTGATTCCCACTACGAGCAGTACTTC.

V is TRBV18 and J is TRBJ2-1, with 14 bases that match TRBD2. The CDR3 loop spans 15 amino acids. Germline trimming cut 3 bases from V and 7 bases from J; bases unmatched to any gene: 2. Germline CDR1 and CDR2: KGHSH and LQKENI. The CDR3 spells CASSPGLAGGNEQFF. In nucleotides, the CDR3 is TGTGCCAGCTCACCCGGACTAGCGGGGGGTAATGAGCAGTTCTTC. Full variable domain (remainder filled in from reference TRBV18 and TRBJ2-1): NAGVMQNPRHLVRRRGQEARLRCSPMKGHSHVYWYRQLPEEGLKFMVYLQKENIIDESGMPKERFSAEFPKEGPSILRIQQVVRGDSAAYFCASSPGLAGGNEQFFGPGTRLTVL.

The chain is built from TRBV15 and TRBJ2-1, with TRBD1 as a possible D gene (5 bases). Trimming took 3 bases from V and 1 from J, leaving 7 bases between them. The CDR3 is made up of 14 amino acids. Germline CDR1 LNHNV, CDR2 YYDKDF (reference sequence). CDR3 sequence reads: CATSSRGSYNEQFF. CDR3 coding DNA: TGTGCCACCAGCAGTAGGGGATCCTACAATGAGCAGTTCTTC. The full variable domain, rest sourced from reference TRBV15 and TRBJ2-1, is DAMVIQNPRYQVTQFGKPVTLSCSQTLNHNVMYWYQQKSSQAPKLLFHYYDKDFNNEADTPDNFQSRRPNTSFCFLDIRSPGLGDTAMYLCATSSRGSYNEQFFGPGTRLTVL.

DNA of the CDR3: TGTGCCAGCAGCCAAGGGGGGGCGCGTTATGGCTACACCTTC. Amino acids: CASSQGGARYGYTF. The V gene is TRBV14, the J gene TRBJ1-2, with D perhaps matching TRBD1 (6 bases). This CDR3 comprises 14 residues. Germline lookup yields CDR1 SGHDN and CDR2 FVKESK. Between the trimmed V and J ends, which lost 1 base and 5 bases, there was a span of 11 bases.